These T cell receptor beta chains were read from a single sample in a study of CD8 T cells in ankylosing spondylitis. MiXCR, run by TCRdb on the 5' RACE reads, gives a single entry per CDR3 protein. The sample shows about 150,000 distinct CDR3 sequences, around two fifths of them seen only once. Sequences were obtained from synovial fluid, either unsorted or a sorted T cell fraction (not recorded which). Receptors were obtained from a male donor with ankylosing spondylitis. Both conserved end residues are part of each CDR3. A D gene is named only where the DNA matches it firmly. Rows may omit the clone size; those that give it use once, few, many or a size class.

cdr3_aa cdr3_nt d_call v_call clone_size j_call
CASSPGLYSNQPQHF TGCGCCAGCAGCCCAGGTTTGTATAGCAATCAGCCCCAGCATTTT - TRBV4-1 few TRBJ1-5
CASSSQGASEKLFF TGTGCCAGCAGCTCACAGGGGGCTAGTGAAAAACTGTTTTTT TRBD1 TRBV7-9 once TRBJ1-4
CSASGHREAFF TGCAGTGCTAGCGGTCACAGGGAAGCTTTCTTT - TRBV20-1 - TRBJ1-1
CSVGGHWDTQYF TGCAGCGTTGGAGGGCATTGGGATACGCAGTATTTT - TRBV29-1 - TRBJ2-3
CASSQLAGTRIEYEQFF TGCGCCAGCAGCCAGCTTGCCGGGACTAGGATAGAGTATGAGCAGTTCTTC TRBD2 TRBV4-1 - TRBJ2-1
CASSVGRNTEAFF TGTGCCAGCAGCGTAGGAAGGAACACTGAAGCTTTCTTT - TRBV9 - TRBJ1-1
CASRKTGGNSGNTIYF TGCGCCAGCAGAAAGACAGGGGGTAACTCTGGAAACACCATATATTTT TRBD1 TRBV5-1 - TRBJ1-3
CASSLDPGEAADTQYF TGTGCCAGCAGCTTAGATCCAGGGGAGGCGGCAGATACGCAGTATTTT - TRBV7-9 - TRBJ2-3
CASSFIRSGGADGELFF TGTGCCAGCAGTTTTATTAGAAGCGGGGGGGCGGACGGGGAGCTGTTTTTT TRBD2 TRBV12-3/TRBV12-4 - TRBJ2-2
CASSVGPGTLEAFF TGTGCCAGCAGCGTAGGTCCAGGCACACTCGAAGCTTTCTTT - TRBV9 - TRBJ1-1
CASSPAWDRGLFRRNTIYF TGTGCCAGCAGCCCCGCCTGGGACAGGGGGCTATTTCGGCGGAACACCATATATTTT TRBD1 TRBV3-1 - TRBJ1-3
CASSQVGGAEKLFF TGTGCCAGCAGCCAAGTTGGAGGGGCTGAAAAACTGTTTTTT - TRBV3-1 - TRBJ1-4
CASGLAFSSNEQFF TGTGCCAGTGGACTAGCGTTTTCGAGCAATGAGCAGTTCTTC TRBD2 TRBV19 few TRBJ2-1
CASSQAGQGFYEQYF TGCGCCAGCAGCCAAGCGGGACAGGGTTTTTACGAGCAGTACTTC TRBD1 TRBV4-1 - TRBJ2-7
CASSLVRAGEGEQFF TGTGCCAGCAGCTTAGTGAGGGCAGGGGAGGGTGAGCAGTTCTTC - TRBV11-3 few TRBJ2-1
CASSLALAGLYEQYF TGTGCCAGCAGTTTGGCCCTCGCGGGGCTTTACGAGCAGTACTTC - TRBV27 few TRBJ2-7
CASSLDGTGEQFF TGTGCCAGCAGCTTAGATGGGACAGGGGAGCAGTTCTTC TRBD1 TRBV13 - TRBJ2-1
CSAKKGQGRETQYF TGCAGTGCTAAAAAGGGACAGGGACGAGAGACCCAGTACTTC TRBD1 TRBV20-1 few TRBJ2-5
CASSLAAGPPSSYNSPLHF TGTGCCAGCAGCTTAGCGGCAGGGCCCCCGAGCTCCTATAATTCACCCCTCCACTTT - TRBV7-2 - TRBJ1-6
CASSLGPTGDGGYTF TGTGCCAGCAGCTTAGGGCCGACAGGGGACGGTGGCTACACCTTC TRBD1 TRBV11-2 many TRBJ1-2
CASSFTRGRETQYF TGTGCCAGCAGCTTCACCAGGGGGCGGGAGACCCAGTACTTC TRBD1 TRBV7-9 - TRBJ2-5
CASTSRGTSNSPLHF TGTGCCAGCACCTCGAGGGGGACAAGTAATTCACCCCTCCACTTT - TRBV27 - TRBJ1-6
CASRGVGGGAFSNQPQHF TGTGCCAGCAGGGGGGTCGGAGGGGGCGCCTTCAGCAATCAGCCCCAGCATTTT TRBD1 TRBV2 - TRBJ1-5
CASSLGVSTGELFF TGTGCCAGCAGCTTGGGCGTGAGCACCGGGGAGCTGTTTTTT - TRBV7-8 - TRBJ2-2
CSAPLWRGASIWETQYF TGCAGTGCGCCCTTATGGCGGGGGGCCTCGATATGGGAGACCCAGTACTTC TRBD2 TRBV20-1 - TRBJ2-5
CASSDDRAGANVLTF TGTGCCAGCAGTGACGATAGGGCTGGGGCCAACGTCCTGACTTTC - TRBV6-4 few TRBJ2-6
CASSLSGTPYEQYF TGTGCCAGCAGTTTATCGGGGACCCCCTACGAGCAGTACTTC - TRBV27 many TRBJ2-7
CSARGRPGNSPLHF TGCAGTGCTCGGGGACGTCCGGGGAATTCACCCCTCCACTTT - TRBV20-1 - TRBJ1-6
CASSFPRGGGNAEAFF TGTGCCAGCAGTTTTCCCAGGGGCGGGGGCAACGCTGAAGCTTTCTTT - TRBV28 few TRBJ1-1
CASSLYWYQPQHF TGTGCCAGCAGTTTATACTGGTATCAGCCCCAGCATTTT - TRBV28 - TRBJ1-5
CASSPIGGARNSPLHF TGCGCCAGCAGCCCGATAGGGGGCGCCCGGAATTCACCCCTCCACTTT TRBD1 TRBV5-1 few TRBJ1-6
CASRVKAGGSNEQFF TGTGCCAGCAGAGTAAAAGCGGGGGGGAGCAATGAGCAGTTCTTC TRBD2 TRBV6-1 - TRBJ2-1
CASSRVGVYEQYF TGCGCCAGCAGCCGGGTGGGGGTGTACGAGCAGTACTTC - TRBV5-1 - TRBJ2-7
CASRTLTGFDYGYTF TGTGCCAGCAGGACCCTGACAGGGTTTGATTACGGCTACACCTTC TRBD1 TRBV6-1 few TRBJ1-2
CASSPDLENEQFF TGCGCCAGCAGCCCCGACTTGGAGAATGAGCAGTTCTTC - TRBV4-1 - TRBJ2-1
CASSGQVLGGYTF TGTGCCAGCAGTGGACAGGTTCTAGGTGGCTACACCTTC TRBD1 TRBV27 few TRBJ1-2
CASSFNPGQGSDTQYF TGTGCCAGCAGCTTTAACCCGGGACAGGGCTCAGATACGCAGTATTTT TRBD1 TRBV6-2/TRBV6-3 - TRBJ2-3
CASSHRLRYNYGYTF TGCGCCAGCAGCCACCGACTACGGTATAACTATGGCTACACCTTC - TRBV4-1 - TRBJ1-2
CASSLGSGVRIYTEAFF TGCGCCAGCAGCTTGGGGTCCGGGGTGAGGATTTACACTGAAGCTTTCTTT - TRBV5-1 - TRBJ1-1
CASSPGQGILYEQYF TGTGCCAGCAGCCCGGGACAGGGGATACTTTACGAGCAGTACTTC TRBD1 TRBV16 - TRBJ2-7
CASSIVDRGLYSNQPQHF TGTGCCAGTAGTATAGTGGACAGGGGGCTGTATAGCAATCAGCCCCAGCATTTT TRBD1 TRBV19 - TRBJ1-5
CASSLYIQFGEHSNQPQHF TGTGCCAGCAGCTTATATATCCAATTCGGTGAGCACAGCAATCAGCCCCAGCATTTT - TRBV7-8 - TRBJ1-5
CAIRGELNYGYTF TGTGCCATCAGGGGCGAGCTTAACTATGGCTACACCTTC - TRBV10-3 few TRBJ1-2
CASSQEAGFGDEQYF TGCGCCAGCAGCCAAGAGGCAGGGTTTGGGGACGAGCAGTACTTC - TRBV4-3 once TRBJ2-7
CASSLAGEEQFF TGTGCCAGCAGTCTAGCGGGTGAGGAGCAGTTCTTC TRBD2 TRBV6-5 few TRBJ2-1
CASSFGAASTDTQYF TGTGCCAGCAGCTTCGGGGCCGCGAGCACAGATACGCAGTATTTT - TRBV11-2 few TRBJ2-3
CSARDLGFSSYNSPLHF TGCAGTGCTAGAGACCTGGGATTTAGCTCCTATAATTCACCCCTCCACTTT - TRBV20-1 - TRBJ1-6
CASSLIELNEQFF TGCGCCAGCAGCTTGATCGAATTAAATGAGCAGTTCTTC - TRBV5-1 few TRBJ2-1
CASSDAVEVGELFF TGTGCCAGCAGTGACGCCGTCGAGGTCGGGGAGCTGTTTTTT - TRBV6-1 - TRBJ2-2
CASSFLGGGSEAFF TGTGCCAGCAGCTTCCTCGGGGGGGGGAGTGAAGCTTTCTTT - TRBV5-4 - TRBJ1-1
CASTRTRDGYEQYF TGTGCCAGCACCCGGACTCGGGACGGCTACGAGCAGTACTTC - TRBV7-8 few TRBJ2-7